The TCR beta chain under discussion was sequenced for a study of T cells in Graves' hyperthyroidism and ophthalmopathy (dated by TCRdb to the late 2010s). Context from the whole study: Peripheral blood was sampled at the time of initial diagnosis, prior to any treatment. The approximately 90 discovery patients were divided at random into training and test sets in a 7:3 ratio. Whether ophthalmopathy could be predicted prospectively was tested in an independent validation cohort made up of roughly 20 hyperthyroidism patients plus 17 patients who later progressed to ophthalmopathy. The study also compared thyroid tissue and blood T-cell repertoires from about 6 Graves' hyperthyroidism patients. After blood sampling, hyperthyroidism patients were treated with methimazole at a starting dose of 30 mg daily, and ophthalmopathy patients were treated with high-dose intravenous methylprednisolone. The paper describes TCR Vbeta CDR3 sequencing of 120 to 150 peripheral blood samples, made up of under 50 ophthalmopathy patients, roughly 80 hyperthyroidism patients and 17 progressor patients. To identify distinguishing TCR V-J signatures, a discovery cohort of around 100 patients was used, comprising 43 with Graves' ophthalmopathy and approximately 57 with stable Graves' hyperthyroidism. The paper as a whole reports these results and caveats: In validation, the model predicted progression to ophthalmopathy a median of roughly 6.5 months before onset, with over 60% sensitivity and about 75% specificity. Sample size was not statistically predetermined, and investigators were not blinded to group allocation. Most expanded thyroid clonotypes (frequency above 0.001) were also found in blood, which suggests that blood repertoires may mirror thyroid immune responses. Ophthalmopathy was separated from stable hyperthyroidism by a 13 V-J signature model, with over 85% sensitivity and 81% to 83% specificity obtained in cross-validation and 80%/75% obtained in testing.

This clonotype was picked up many times. Its cognate antigen has yet to be identified. No quality values exist for individual bases; no much larger clone is one base distant. The germline V gene yields SGHVS for CDR1 and FQNEAQ for CDR2. Counted from cysteine to phenylalanine, this CDR3 has 13 amino acids. Just CDR3 DNA is preserved here, 39 bases in frame from base 1. The junction shows trimming of 7 bases on V and 3 bases on J, plus 13 bases between the germline ends. TCR beta CDR3 regions were amplified from RNA transcripts. The first round of RT-PCR for the TCR CDR3 was performed with the HTBI primer set and the Qiagen OneStep RT-PCR kit. Libraries were constructed in a second round of multiplex PCR, after which size selection and purification were carried out. The libraries were sequenced on an Illumina HiSeq2000 using paired-end 100 bp reads. The authors' analysis ran thus. SOAPnuke was used to process the raw data, throwing out any read that contained adapters or uncalled bases, had a mean Phred below 15, or lacked an exact constant-primer or identifier match. COPE v1.2.5 was used to merge the high-quality paired reads, and each unique nucleotide sequence was defined as a clonotype. MiTCR v1.1 was used to align clonotypes to the IMGT TRBV, TRBD and TRBJ reference segments. Only V-J combinations with frequency above 0.0001, covering roughly 99% of repertoires, were analysed. The TCS score was defined as F50 (clonal expansion) divided by E x V (chaos), with BLOSUM62-based TCRdist calculated between CDR3 peptides within each V-J. Welch's t-statistics and random forest reduced some 510 V-J features to 13, which were used in a naive Bayes classifier (R e1071). The public reads were run again by TCRdb, first through fastp at Q25 and then through MiXCR, and only productive beta chains were kept. Every distinct CDR3 protein forms one entry, paired with its most common genes and DNA. TCRdb assigned the V and J calls; the authors' analysis was not used. The sample contains about 690,000 distinct CDR3 sequences, roughly a sixth of them found a single time. The ten largest make up roughly a sixth of the sample.

Stable Graves' hyperthyroidism was defined as the absence of progression to ophthalmopathy over 18 months of follow-up. Hyperthyroidism patients were newly diagnosed, with disease duration under 2 months, and aged 18 to 65 years. The study excluded patients with uncontrolled infections, other autoimmune diseases, pregnancy or lactation. Diagnoses relied on clinical symptoms, serum thyroxine and TRAb, thyroid ultrasound and orbital computed tomography. Ficoll-Paque density gradient centrifugation was used to isolate PBMCs from 9.5 to 10 ml of fresh peripheral blood. Total RNA was extracted using Trizol reagent, and RNA quality was assessed on an Agilent 2100 Bioanalyzer.

The sample taken for sequencing was blood. Here the chain combines TRBV7-8 and TRBJ2-7, with the D segment identity uncertain. This TCR derives from a man aged 50 to 60 with Graves' hyperthyroidism. The DNA is as follows: TGTGCCAGCACCCCGGGCTTTAGCTACGAGCAGTACTTC. Its translation reads: CASTPGFSYEQYF.